This passage covers 11 T cell receptor beta chains from one sample sequenced in a study of blood T cell repertoires in COVID-19. Assay: immunoSEQ multiplex PCR; the TCRdb copy retains only in-frame clones and omits some. The sample records 140,000 or so clones, approximately 85% being singletons. Input material: peripheral blood. The receptors stem from a man aged 50-60 years with acute or convalescent COVID-19.

This clone was counted once. The V and J genes are TRBV5-6 and TRBJ1-5, with TRBD1 identical over 7 bases. CDR3 length: 17 residues. CDR1 SGHDT and CDR2 YYEEEE come from the germline V gene. V shed 4 bases, J shed 0 bases, and the junction held 10 bases outside the gene matches. CDR3 sequence: CASSRTGGPYSNQPQHF. The CDR3 nucleotides read TGTGCCAGCAGCAGGACAGGAGGCCCATATAGCAATCAGCCCCAGCATTTT.

V and J are TRBV9 and TRBJ1-4; 8 bases agree with TRBD1. CDR1 is SGDLS and CDR2 is YYNGEE in the germline V gene. The ends lost 4 bases at V and 0 bases at J; junction bases unmatched: 14. This CDR3 has 19 amino acids. The CDR3 protein is CASSIGQGRTGATNEKLFF. CDR3 coding DNA: TGTGCCAGCAGCATCGGACAGGGACGCACAGGAGCAACTAATGAAAAACTGTTTTTT.

V usage is TRBV2 and J usage is TRBJ2-3; 10 bases match TRBD2. The CDR3 consists of 17 residues. CDR1 is SNHLY and CDR2 is FYNNEI in the germline V gene. The ends lost 2 bases at V and 2 bases at J; junction bases unmatched: 7. CDR3 in DNA: TGTGCCAGCAGTGAATTTGGAAGCGGGGGGGTCACAGATACGCAGTATTTT. It codes for CASSEFGSGGVTDTQYF.

The J gene is TRBJ1-2, the V gene TRBV9, with TRBD1 identical over 7 bases. After removal of 7 bases from V and 5 bases from J, the junction contained 2 bases not matched to a gene. This CDR3 region has 11 residues. Germline V gene data show CDR1 as SGDLS and CDR2 as YYNGEE. DNA of the CDR3: TGTGCCAGCGGGGACAGTTATGGCTACACCTTC. Its translation: CASGDSYGYTF.

The rearrangement links TRBV7-9 to TRBJ1-1; 10 bases match TRBD1. Germline-derived CDR1 and CDR2 are SEHNR and FQNEAQ (reference sequence). This CDR3 region has 15 residues. V was clipped by 1 base and J by 4 bases; unmatched bases: 3. The CDR3, as DNA: TGTGCCAGCAGCTTAGGTTGGACAGGGGGCACTGAAGCTTTCTTT. Its protein is CASSLGWTGGTEAFF.

This clone was observed a single time. The V gene is TRBV6-2 or TRBV6-3, the J gene TRBJ1-5; D perhaps matches TRBD1 (5 bases). Germline lookup yields CDR1 MNHEY and CDR2 SVGEGT. The CDR3 is made up of 14 amino acids. V was shortened by 4 bases and J by 2 bases, with 9 bases between the two germline ends. CDR3 nucleotides: TGTGCCAGCAGTTTAGACAGAGGCAATCAGCCCCAGCATTTT. This gives the protein CASSLDRGNQPQHF.

This sequence joins TRBV9 and TRBJ1-6, with TRBD1 matching over 12 bases. Germline assignment: CDR1 SGDLS and CDR2 YYNGEE. CDR3 size: 19 residues. J lost 3 bases, V lost 4 bases, and 11 bases had no gene match. CDR3 amino acids: CASSPGTGGPDYYNSPLHF. For the CDR3, the DNA is TGTGCCAGCAGCCCCGGGACAGGGGGCCCCGACTACTATAATTCACCCCTCCACTTT.

In this sample, this clone turned up once. This chain connects TRBV18 to TRBJ2-7, with 8 bases aligning to TRBD1. Germline V gives CDR1 KGHSH, CDR2 LQKENI. The CDR3 runs 15 residues. J gave up 5 bases and V 4 bases, and 10 bases lay outside the gene matches. DNA of the CDR3: TGTGCCAGCTCACAGGGACAGGCGAACACTGACGAGCAGTACTTC. Its translation is CASSQGQANTDEQYF.

A few counts support this clone. This chain joins TRBV20-1 and TRBJ2-7; D is ambiguous. CDR3 length: 11 amino acids. Trimming removed 1 base from V and 4 bases from J, with 5 bases in between. The V gene's germline CDR1 is DFQATT and CDR2 SNEGSKA (reference sequence). Here the CDR3 DNA reads TGCAGTGCTAGAGTGTTATACGAGCAGTACTTC. This codes for CSARVLYEQYF.

This clone was detected once. This chain links TRBV9 with TRBJ2-7; 7 nucleotides align to TRBD2. Per germline, CDR1 SGDLS and CDR2 YYNGEE. The CDR3 extends over 14 amino acids. The V gene end was trimmed by 6 bases and the J gene end by 2 bases; junction bases not matched to a gene: 8. The chain's CDR3 is CASTIGGDPYEQYF. The CDR3 coding sequence is TGTGCCAGCACGATTGGGGGGGATCCCTACGAGCAGTACTTC. The whole variable domain, filled in from reference TRBV9 and TRBJ2-7, reads DSGVTQTPKHLITATGQRVTLRCSPRSGDLSVYWYQQSLDQGLQFLIQYYNGEERAKGNILERFSAQQFPDLHSELNLSSLELGDSALYFCASTIGGDPYEQYFGPGTRLTVT.

The V gene is TRBV7-8, the J gene TRBJ1-5; TRBD1 matches at 8 bases. This CDR3 spans 16 amino acids. CDR1 is SGHVS and CDR2 is FQNEAQ in the germline V gene. V shed 0 bases and J 2 bases; nucleotides not matched to a gene: 3. CDR3 sequence (DNA): TGTGCCAGCAGCTTAGCGGGGGGACAGGGCAATCAGCCCCAGCATTTT. It specifies CASSLAGGQGNQPQHF.